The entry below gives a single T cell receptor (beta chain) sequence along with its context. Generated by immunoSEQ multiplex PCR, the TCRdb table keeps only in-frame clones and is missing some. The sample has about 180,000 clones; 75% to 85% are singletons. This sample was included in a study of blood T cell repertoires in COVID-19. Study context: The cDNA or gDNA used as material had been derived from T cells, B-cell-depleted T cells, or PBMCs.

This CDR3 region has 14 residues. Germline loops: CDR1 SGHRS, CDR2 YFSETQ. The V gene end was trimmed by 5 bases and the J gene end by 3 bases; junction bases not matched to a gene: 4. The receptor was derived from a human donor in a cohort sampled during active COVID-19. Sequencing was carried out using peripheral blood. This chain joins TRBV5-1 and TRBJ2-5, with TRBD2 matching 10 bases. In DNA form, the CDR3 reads TGCGCCAGCAGGAATCTAGCGGGAGAAGAGACCCAGTACTTC. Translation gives CASRNLAGEETQYF.